In this sample, the clone carrying this T cell receptor (beta chain) turned up many times. Its specificity is unknown. These data belong to a study of regulatory T cells in long-lasting Graves disease. Study summary: By definition, persistent Graves' disease involved antithyroid drugs for over 5 years alongside positive TSH receptor antibodies.

Building the TCR beta libraries relied on iRepertoire HTBI primers, and CDR3 regions underwent Arm-PCR. TCRdb itself ran the multiplex PCR reads through MiXCR, one entry per CDR3 protein. There are a few hundred thousand distinct CDR3 sequences in the sample; around 20% occur only once, and 13% to 15% lies in the top ten. Study observations and caveats: There were preferences for TRBV28, TRBJ1-2 and TRBJ2-5 in persistent disease. Shared public clonotypes totalled some 2,500 in persistent patients, compared with roughly 970 in new patients.

The CDR3 is 15 residues long. In germline, CDR1 is MNHEY, CDR2 SMNVEV (reference sequence). The trim removed 11 bases at V and 1 base at J, leaving 8 bases unmatched. Indicated time point: persistent/refractory GD, antithyroid drugs over 5 years with positive TRAb. Scientists built the TCR library using RNA that was extracted from PBMCs. American Thyroid Association guidelines were used to diagnose Graves' disease. This sequence joins TRBV27 and TRBJ2-6, with TRBD1 matching over 7 bases. Source: peripheral blood mononuclear cells (PBMCs), taken when the disease was refractory, from a patient treated with antithyroid drugs. This TCR came from a female donor with Graves disease. CDR3 sequence reads: CAGFPQGSGANVLTF. CDR3 bases: TGTGCCGGGTTCCCACAGGGGTCTGGGGCCAACGTCCTGACTTTC.